The 19 T cell receptor beta chains given below trace back to one sample, sequenced in a study of cytomegalovirus exposure and HLA in healthy donors. The PCR employed 60 Vbeta primers together with 13 Jbeta primers. Measured with immunoSEQ multiplex PCR; TCRdb has only the in-frame clones, and not every one. Of almost 80,000 clones in the sample, 67% were seen once. The sequenced sample consisted of PBMCs. All receptors come from a woman between 50 and 59 years old in good health and CMV-seropositive.

The rearrangement links TRBV5-1 to TRBJ1-1; D remains ambiguous. Trimming removed 3 bases from V and 1 base from J, with 7 bases in between. The CDR3 runs 13 residues. CDR1 is SGHRS, CDR2 YFSETQ, per germline. CDR3 nucleotide sequence: TGCGCCAGCAGCTCCCCAGGGAACACTGAAGCTTTCTTT. This encodes CASSSPGNTEAFF. Looking up the rest from reference TRBV5-1 and TRBJ1-1 gives the full variable domain: KAGVTQTPRYLIKTRGQQVTLSCSPISGHRSVSWYQQTPGQGLQFLFEYFSETQRNKGNFPGRFSGRQFSNSRSEMNVSTLELGDSALYLCASSSPGNTEAFFGQGTRLTVV.

On this clone: At one end the junction does not follow the germline gene, possibly because of a read error. The V call is TRBV7-9, the J call TRBJ1-1; the D is unclear. Per germline, CDR1 SEHNR and CDR2 FQNEAQ (reference sequence). The CDR3 totals 14 residues. The DNA of the CDR3 is TGTTCCAGCAGCCCCGACACGGTGAACACTGAAGCTTTCTTT. Encoded protein: CSSSPDTVNTEAFF.

In this sample, this clone turned up a few times. In DNA form, the CDR3 reads TGTGCCAGCAGTGAACTGCGGGCTAAGGGCTACACCTTC. It codes for CASSELRAKGYTF. J is TRBJ1-2 and V is TRBV6-1; D is unresolved. With 2 bases removed from V and 8 bases from J, the gap between germline ends came to 12 bases. CDR1 is MNHNS and CDR2 is SASEGT in the germline V gene. This CDR3 is built from 13 residues.

This chain joins TRBV18 and TRBJ2-7, with D possibly TRBD2 on 5 matching bases. There are 14 residues in the CDR3. From germline, CDR1 is KGHSH and CDR2 LQKENI. V was pared by 0 bases and J by 3 bases, with 9 bases between. As DNA, the CDR3 is TGTGCCAGCTCACCACCCGACGGGAACTACGAGCAGTACTTC. Amino acids: CASSPPDGNYEQYF.

The chain links TRBV9 to TRBJ1-6; D gene uncertain. The CDR3 length is 16 residues. The germline V and J ends were trimmed by 0 bases and 0 bases, with 7 bases remaining between them. The germline gives CDR1 SGDLS, CDR2 YYNGEE. CDR3 in amino acids: CASSVGADSYNSPLHF. The CDR3 nucleotides read TGTGCCAGCAGCGTAGGGGCAGACTCCTATAATTCACCCCTCCACTTT. Using reference TRBV9 and TRBJ1-6 for the parts outside the CDR3, the full variable domain is DSGVTQTPKHLITATGQRVTLRCSPRSGDLSVYWYQQSLDQGLQFLIQYYNGEERAKGNILERFSAQQFPDLHSELNLSSLELGDSALYFCASSVGADSYNSPLHFGNGTRLTVT.

The CDR3 DNA reads as TGTGCCAGCAGCGCGAGGTATGGCTACACCTTC. Its translation: CASSARYGYTF. The chain couples TRBV9 to TRBJ1-2; D gene ambiguous. Germline V gives CDR1 SGDLS, CDR2 YYNGEE. Between the trimmed V and J ends, which lost 3 bases and 5 bases, there was a span of 5 bases. CDR3 length: 11 residues.

This chain joins TRBV10-2 and TRBJ2-1, with a weak D call TRBD2 (6 bases). There are 14 residues in the CDR3. The germline V gene has CDR1 WSHSY and CDR2 SAAADI. V lost 5 bases and J lost 0, with 8 bases in between. The CDR3 sequence: CASSRGSSYNEQFF. CDR3 DNA: TGCGCCAGCAGTCGGGGGAGCTCCTACAATGAGCAGTTCTTC.

V usage is TRBV5-1 and J usage is TRBJ2-3; TRBD2 matches 12 bases. With 4 bases clipped from V and 0 bases from J, the junction kept 6 bases outside the gene matches. Germline V gene data show CDR1 as SGHRS and CDR2 as YFSETQ. CDR3 length: 17 residues. This CDR3 reads CASSSTGTSGSTDTQYF. CDR3 sequence (DNA): TGCGCCAGCAGCAGCACCGGGACTAGCGGGAGCACAGATACGCAGTATTTT.

The rearrangement links TRBV7-3 to TRBJ2-1; 10 bases fit TRBD2. Per the germline V gene, CDR1 is SGHTA and CDR2 is FQGTGA. V trimming: 4 bases; J trimming: 2 bases; junction bases outside the gene matches: 5. There are 16 residues in the CDR3. The DNA of the CDR3 is TGTGCCAGCAGCTCGCTAGCGGGGGTAACCTACAATGAGCAGTTCTTC. As protein: CASSSLAGVTYNEQFF. Full variable domain (outside the CDR3, taken from reference TRBV7-3 and TRBJ2-1): GAGVSQTPSNKVTEKGKYVELRCDPISGHTALYWYRQSLGQGPEFLIYFQGTGAADDSGLPNDRFFAVRPEGSVSTLKIQRTERGDSAVYLCASSSLAGVTYNEQFFGPGTRLTVL.

The gene calls are TRBV7-6 and TRBJ2-3; D not resolved. The CDR3 totals 15 residues. V lost 0 bases and J lost 5, with 12 bases in between. Germline assignment: CDR1 SGHVS and CDR2 FNYEAQ. As DNA, the CDR3 is TGTGCCAGCAGCTTAGCAGTCCGAACTGGAGATACGCAGTATTTT. This codes for CASSLAVRTGDTQYF.

The gene calls are TRBV19 and TRBJ2-2; 9 nucleotides agree with TRBD1. Germline CDR1 is LNHDA and CDR2 is SQIVND (reference sequence). This CDR3 is built from 15 residues. Unmatched junction bases numbered 6, after V lost 3 bases and J lost 7 bases. The CDR3 reads CASSIHGTGIGELFF. The DNA of the CDR3 is TGTGCCAGTAGTATCCACGGGACAGGGATCGGGGAGCTGTTTTTT.

This clone was observed once. The chain is built from TRBV9 and TRBJ2-2; 8 nucleotides align to TRBD2. V lost 0 bases, J lost 6 bases, and 4 bases stayed unmatched. Germline loops: CDR1 SGDLS, CDR2 YYNGEE. This CDR3 is built from 15 residues. The CDR3 DNA is TGTGCCAGCAGCGTAGTTCCGGGGGGGTCCGGGGAGCTGTTTTTT. Translating it yields CASSVVPGGSGELFF. The full variable domain, in which reference TRBV9 and TRBJ2-2 provide the parts outside the CDR3, is DSGVTQTPKHLITATGQRVTLRCSPRSGDLSVYWYQQSLDQGLQFLIQYYNGEERAKGNILERFSAQQFPDLHSELNLSSLELGDSALYFCASSVVPGGSGELFFGEGSRLTVL.

V usage is TRBV10-1 and J usage is TRBJ2-3; D might be TRBD2 (5 bases). Germline-derived CDR1 and CDR2 are WNHNN and SYGVQD (reference sequence). The CDR3 runs 12 residues. The V end was cut by 6 bases, the J end by 5 bases, with 9 bases between. The CDR3 loop reads CASSVGLDTQYF. Here the CDR3 DNA reads TGCGCCAGCAGCGTCGGACTAGATACGCAGTATTTT.

This clone was counted a single time. The chain recombines TRBV19 with TRBJ2-3; 8 bases line up with TRBD2. Germline lookup yields CDR1 LNHDA and CDR2 SQIVND (reference sequence). V lost 9 bases to trimming and J lost 3 bases; unmatched junction nucleotides: 8. The CDR3 has 14 amino acids. The chain's CDR3 is CASGGVTRTDTQYF. CDR3 sequence (DNA): TGTGCCAGCGGGGGGGTGACTAGGACAGATACGCAGTATTTT.

This clone was seen more than once but under ten times. The V and J genes are TRBV28 and TRBJ2-5; 8 bases map to TRBD2. The CDR3 runs 15 residues. Looked up from germline, CDR1 is MDHEN and CDR2 is SYDVKM. Trimming cost V 6 bases and J 7 bases; bases outside gene matches: 13. CDR3 nucleotides: TGTGCCAGCAGACCGGGGGGGCCCAACAGGAGGACCCAGTACTTC. Its protein is CASRPGGPNRRTQYF.

The rearrangement joins TRBV2 to TRBJ2-3; 8 bases fit TRBD1. Losses at the gene ends were 1 base for V and 6 bases for J; bases not matched to a gene: 6. The CDR3 loop spans 15 amino acids. CDR1 is SNHLY and CDR2 is FYNNEI in the germline V gene. This CDR3 reads CASSEGQGARDTQYF. CDR3 bases: TGTGCCAGCAGTGAAGGTCAGGGGGCAAGGGATACGCAGTATTTT.

The genes are TRBV4-1 and TRBJ1-2; 7 bases map to TRBD1. V shed 1 base and J 8 bases; nucleotides not matched to a gene: 13. The CDR3 has 16 residues. Germline CDR1 reads MGHRA; CDR2 reads YSYEKL. The CDR3 loop is CASSQANRQGLVGYTF. The CDR3 region has the DNA TGCGCCAGCAGCCAAGCTAACCGACAGGGTTTAGTCGGCTACACCTTC.

The chain has TRBV18 and TRBJ1-3, with D perhaps TRBD1 (6 bases). The CDR3 has 15 amino acids. The germline gives CDR1 KGHSH, CDR2 LQKENI. V was pared by 3 bases and J by 0 bases, with 9 bases between. DNA of the CDR3: TGTGCCAGCTCACCGGGACATAGCTCTGGAAACACCATATATTTT. This sequence encodes CASSPGHSSGNTIYF.

This rearrangement joins TRBV13 to TRBJ2-5, with D unresolved. Trimming pared 3 bases from V and 5 bases from J, leaving 7 bases between. This CDR3 has 12 residues. CDR1 is PRHDT, CDR2 FYEKMQ, per germline (reference sequence). DNA of the CDR3: TGTGCCAGCAGCTTTGGTCGGGAGACCCAGTACTTC. It codes for CASSFGRETQYF.